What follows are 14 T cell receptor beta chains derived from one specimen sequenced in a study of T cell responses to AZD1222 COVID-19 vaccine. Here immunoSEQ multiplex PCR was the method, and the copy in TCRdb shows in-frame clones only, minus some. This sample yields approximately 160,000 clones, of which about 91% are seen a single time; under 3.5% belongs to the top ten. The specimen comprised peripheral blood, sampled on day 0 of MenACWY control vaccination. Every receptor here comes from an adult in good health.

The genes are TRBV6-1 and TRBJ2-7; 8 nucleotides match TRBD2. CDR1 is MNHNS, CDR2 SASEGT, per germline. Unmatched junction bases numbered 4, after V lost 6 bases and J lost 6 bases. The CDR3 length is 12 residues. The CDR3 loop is CASRPTSGEQYF. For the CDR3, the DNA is TGTGCCAGCAGACCAACTAGCGGCGAGCAGTACTTC.

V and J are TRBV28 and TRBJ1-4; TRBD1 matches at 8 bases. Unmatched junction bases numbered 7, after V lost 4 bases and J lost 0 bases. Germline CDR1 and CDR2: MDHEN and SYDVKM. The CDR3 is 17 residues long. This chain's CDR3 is CASSSPTGATTNEKLFF. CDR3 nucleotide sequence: TGTGCCAGCAGTTCCCCGACAGGGGCGACAACTAATGAAAAACTGTTTTTT.

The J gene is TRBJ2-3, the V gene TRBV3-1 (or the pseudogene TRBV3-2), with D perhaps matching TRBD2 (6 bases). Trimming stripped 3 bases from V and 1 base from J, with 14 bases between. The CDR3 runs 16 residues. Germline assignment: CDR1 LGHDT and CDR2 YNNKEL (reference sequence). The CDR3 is CASSHARGGGTDTQYF. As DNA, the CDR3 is TGTGCCAGCAGCCATGCCCGGGGCGGGGGCACAGATACGCAGTATTTT.

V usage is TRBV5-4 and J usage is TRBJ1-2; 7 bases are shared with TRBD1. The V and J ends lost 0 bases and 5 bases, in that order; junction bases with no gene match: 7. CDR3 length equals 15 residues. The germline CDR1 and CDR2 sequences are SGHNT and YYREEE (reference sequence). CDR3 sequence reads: CASSLGDRASYGYTF. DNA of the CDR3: TGTGCCAGCAGCTTGGGTGACAGGGCGTCTTATGGCTACACCTTC. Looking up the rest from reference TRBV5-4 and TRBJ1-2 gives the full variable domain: ETGVTQSPTHLIKTRGQQVTLRCSSQSGHNTVSWYQQALGQGPQFIFQYYREEENGRGNFPPRFSGLQFPNYSSELNVNALELDDSALYLCASSLGDRASYGYTFGSGTRLTVV.

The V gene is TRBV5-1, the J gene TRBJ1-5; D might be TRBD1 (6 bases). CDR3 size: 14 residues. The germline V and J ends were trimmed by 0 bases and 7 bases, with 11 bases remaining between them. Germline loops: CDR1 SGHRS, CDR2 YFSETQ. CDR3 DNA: TGCGCCAGCAGCTTGGGGACAGTAGGACAGCCCCAGCATTTT. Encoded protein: CASSLGTVGQPQHF.

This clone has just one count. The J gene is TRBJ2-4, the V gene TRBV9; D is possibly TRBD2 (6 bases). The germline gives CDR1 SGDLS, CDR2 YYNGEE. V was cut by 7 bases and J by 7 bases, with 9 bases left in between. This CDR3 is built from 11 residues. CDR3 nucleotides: TGTGCCAGCTCCCGGGGGAACATTCAGTACTTC. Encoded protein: CASSRGNIQYF.

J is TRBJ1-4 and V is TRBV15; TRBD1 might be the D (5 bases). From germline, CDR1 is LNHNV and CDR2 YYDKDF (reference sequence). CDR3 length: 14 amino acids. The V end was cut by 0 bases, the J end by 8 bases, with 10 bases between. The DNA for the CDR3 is TGTGCCACCAGCAGAGAGGGGGGAAAGGAAAAACTGTTTTTT. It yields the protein CATSREGGKEKLFF. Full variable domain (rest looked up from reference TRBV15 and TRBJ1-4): DAMVIQNPRYQVTQFGKPVTLSCSQTLNHNVMYWYQQKSSQAPKLLFHYYDKDFNNEADTPDNFQSRRPNTSFCFLDIRSPGLGDTAMYLCATSREGGKEKLFFGSGTQLSVL.

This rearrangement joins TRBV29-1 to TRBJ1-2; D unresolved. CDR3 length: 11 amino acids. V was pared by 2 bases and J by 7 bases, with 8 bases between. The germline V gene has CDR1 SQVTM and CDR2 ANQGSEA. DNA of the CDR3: TGCAGCGTTGAAATGTGGGGTGGCTACACCTTC. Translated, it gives CSVEMWGGYTF. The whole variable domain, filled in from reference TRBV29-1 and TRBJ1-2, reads SAVISQKPSRDICQRGTSLTIQCQVDSQVTMMFWYRQQPGQSLTLIATANQGSEATYESGFVIDKFPISRPNLTFSTLTVSNMSPEDSSIYLCSVEMWGGYTFGSGTRLTVV.

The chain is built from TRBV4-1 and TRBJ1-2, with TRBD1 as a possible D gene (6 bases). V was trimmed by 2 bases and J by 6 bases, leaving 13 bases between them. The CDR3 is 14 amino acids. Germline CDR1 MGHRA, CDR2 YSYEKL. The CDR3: CASSQWGQGHGYTF. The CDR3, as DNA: TGCGCCAGCAGCCAATGGGGGCAGGGACATGGCTACACCTTC.

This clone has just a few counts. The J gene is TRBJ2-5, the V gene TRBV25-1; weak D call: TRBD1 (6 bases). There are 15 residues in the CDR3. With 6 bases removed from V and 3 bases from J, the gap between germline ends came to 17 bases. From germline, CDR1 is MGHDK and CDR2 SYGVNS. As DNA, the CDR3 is TGTGCCAGCAGCGTGGGGCAGGGGAGAGAAGAGACCCAGTACTTC. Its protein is CASSVGQGREETQYF.

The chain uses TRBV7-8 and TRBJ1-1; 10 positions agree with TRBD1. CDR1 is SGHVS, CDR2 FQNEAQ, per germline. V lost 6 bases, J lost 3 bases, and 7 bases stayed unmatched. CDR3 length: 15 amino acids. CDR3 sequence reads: CASSVTGGVDTEAFF. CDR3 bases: TGTGCCAGCAGTGTGACAGGGGGCGTTGACACTGAAGCTTTCTTT.

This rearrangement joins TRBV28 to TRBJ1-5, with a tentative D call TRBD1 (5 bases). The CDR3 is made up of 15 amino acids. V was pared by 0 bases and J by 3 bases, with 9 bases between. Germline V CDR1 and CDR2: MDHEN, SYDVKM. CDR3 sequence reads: CASSLWAGDNQPQHF. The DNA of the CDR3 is TGTGCCAGCAGTTTATGGGCGGGGGACAATCAGCCCCAGCATTTT.

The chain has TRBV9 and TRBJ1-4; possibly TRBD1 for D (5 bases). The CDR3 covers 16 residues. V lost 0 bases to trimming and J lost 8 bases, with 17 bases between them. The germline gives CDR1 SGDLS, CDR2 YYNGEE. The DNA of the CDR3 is TGTGCCAGCAGCGTAGAGCAGGGCGGAGGCTGGGAAAAACTGTTTTTT. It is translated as CASSVEQGGGWEKLFF.

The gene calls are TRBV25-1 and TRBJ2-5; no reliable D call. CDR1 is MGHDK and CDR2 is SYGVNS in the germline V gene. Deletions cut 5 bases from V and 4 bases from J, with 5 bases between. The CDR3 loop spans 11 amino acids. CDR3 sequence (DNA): TGTGCCAGCAGTCTGGGAGAGACCCAGTACTTC. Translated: CASSLGETQYF.